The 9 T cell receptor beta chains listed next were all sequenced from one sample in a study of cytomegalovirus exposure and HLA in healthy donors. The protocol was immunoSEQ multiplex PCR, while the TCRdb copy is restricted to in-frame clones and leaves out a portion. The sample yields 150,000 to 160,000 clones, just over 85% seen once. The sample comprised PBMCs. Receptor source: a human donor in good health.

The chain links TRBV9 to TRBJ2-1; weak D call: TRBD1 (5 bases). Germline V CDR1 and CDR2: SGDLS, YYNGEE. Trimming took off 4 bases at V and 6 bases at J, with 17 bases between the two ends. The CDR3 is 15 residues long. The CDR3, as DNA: TGTGCCAGCAGCTTCGCCGGCAGGGTAGTCAATGAGCAGTTCTTC. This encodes CASSFAGRVVNEQFF.

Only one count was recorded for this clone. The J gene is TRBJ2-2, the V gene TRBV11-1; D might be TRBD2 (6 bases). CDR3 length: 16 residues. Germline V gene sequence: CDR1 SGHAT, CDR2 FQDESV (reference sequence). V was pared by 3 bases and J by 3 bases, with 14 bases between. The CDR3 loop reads CASSFIGWRDTGELFF. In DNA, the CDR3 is TGTGCCAGCAGCTTTATTGGGTGGAGGGACACCGGGGAGCTGTTTTTT.

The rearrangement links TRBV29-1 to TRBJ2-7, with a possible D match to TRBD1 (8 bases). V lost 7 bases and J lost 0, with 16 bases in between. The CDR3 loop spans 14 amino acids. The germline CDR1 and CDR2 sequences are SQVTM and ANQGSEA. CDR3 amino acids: CSGGGTGGSYEQYF. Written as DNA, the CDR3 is TGCAGCGGGGGGGGGACAGGAGGCTCCTACGAGCAGTACTTC.

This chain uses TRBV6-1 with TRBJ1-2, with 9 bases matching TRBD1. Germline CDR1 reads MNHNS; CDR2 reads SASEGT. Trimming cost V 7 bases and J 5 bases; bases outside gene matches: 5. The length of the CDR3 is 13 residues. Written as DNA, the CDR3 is TGTGCCAGCACCCTGGGACAGGGATATGGCTACACCTTC. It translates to CASTLGQGYGYTF.

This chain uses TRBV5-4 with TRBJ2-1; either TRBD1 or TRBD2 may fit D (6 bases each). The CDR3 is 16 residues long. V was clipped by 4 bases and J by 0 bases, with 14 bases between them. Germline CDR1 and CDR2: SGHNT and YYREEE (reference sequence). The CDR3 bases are TGTGCCAGCAGCCTGGGGGGCTTAACCTCCTACAATGAGCAGTTCTTC. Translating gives CASSLGGLTSYNEQFF.

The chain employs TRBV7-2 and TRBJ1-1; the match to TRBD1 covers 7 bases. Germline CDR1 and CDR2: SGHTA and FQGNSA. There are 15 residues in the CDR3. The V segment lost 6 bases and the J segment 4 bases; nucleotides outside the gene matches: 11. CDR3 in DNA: TGTGCCAGCAGTCCCAAGGGGGCGCGGGGCACTGAAGCTTTCTTT. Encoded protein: CASSPKGARGTEAFF.

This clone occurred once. CDR3 amino acids: CASSLFAGTAQETQYF. CDR3 sequence (DNA): TGTGCCAGCAGTTTATTCGCAGGGACAGCCCAAGAGACCCAGTACTTC. The genes are TRBV27 and TRBJ2-5, with 7 nucleotides matching TRBD1. The CDR3 consists of 16 residues. Germline CDR1 is MNHEY and CDR2 is SMNVEV (reference sequence). Trimming removed 1 base from V and 1 base from J; junction bases left unmatched: 6.

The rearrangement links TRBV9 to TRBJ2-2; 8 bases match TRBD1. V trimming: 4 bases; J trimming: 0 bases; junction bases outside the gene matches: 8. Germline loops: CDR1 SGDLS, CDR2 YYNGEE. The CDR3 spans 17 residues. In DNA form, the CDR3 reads TGTGCCAGCAGCTCCAGGGGGCCGAACACGAACACCGGGGAGCTGTTTTTT. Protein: CASSSRGPNTNTGELFF.

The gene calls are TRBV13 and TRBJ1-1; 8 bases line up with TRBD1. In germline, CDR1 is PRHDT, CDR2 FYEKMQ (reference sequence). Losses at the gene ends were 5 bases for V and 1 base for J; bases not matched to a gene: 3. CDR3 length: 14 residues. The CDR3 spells CASSPGTGNTEAFF. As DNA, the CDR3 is TGTGCCAGCAGCCCCGGGACAGGGAACACTGAAGCTTTCTTT.